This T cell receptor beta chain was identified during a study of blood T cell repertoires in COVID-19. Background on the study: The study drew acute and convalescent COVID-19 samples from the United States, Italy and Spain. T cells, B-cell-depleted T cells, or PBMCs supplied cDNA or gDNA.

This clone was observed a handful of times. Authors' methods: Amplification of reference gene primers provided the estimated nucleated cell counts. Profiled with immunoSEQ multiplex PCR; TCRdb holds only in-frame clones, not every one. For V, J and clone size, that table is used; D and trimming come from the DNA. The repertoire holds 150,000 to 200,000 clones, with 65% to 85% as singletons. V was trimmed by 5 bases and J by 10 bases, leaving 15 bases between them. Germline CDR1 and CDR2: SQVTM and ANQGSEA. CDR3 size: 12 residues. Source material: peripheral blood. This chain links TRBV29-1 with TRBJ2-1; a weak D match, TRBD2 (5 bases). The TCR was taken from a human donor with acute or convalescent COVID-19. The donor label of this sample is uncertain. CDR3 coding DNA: TGCAGCGTTCGCCCCCGGACGGGAGAGCAGTTCTTC. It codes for CSVRPRTGEQFF.